This TCR beta chain was observed in a study of blood T cells in healthy people across ages. Findings and caveats of the study: Researchers deemed the diversity estimates from one million T cells underestimates. Relative to aged donors, long-lived donors carried more naive CD4+ cells and displayed higher diversity. TCR beta diversity was tightly associated with the proportion of naive T cells.

Primed by a sample-barcoded 5' primer and a J-beta primer mix, a second PCR proceeded for roughly 7 to 12 cycles. TCRdb recomputed calls from the 5' RACE reads with MiXCR, one row per CDR3 protein. The sample lists about 1.7 million distinct CDR3 sequences; under 30% were seen once. Germline V gene data show CDR1 as SEHNR and CDR2 as FQNEAQ (reference sequence). The CDR3 sequence is 14 residues long. Trimming took off 1 base at V and 4 bases at J, with 10 bases between the two ends. Worth noting for this clonotype: The antigen remains unidentified.

Sequenced input: blood. The source is a woman between 25 and 40 years old in good health. The rearrangement links TRBV7-9 to TRBJ1-1; D not certain. The chain's CDR3 is CASSLEEGSTEAFF. Here the CDR3 DNA reads TGTGCCAGCAGCTTAGAAGAGGGATCCACTGAAGCTTTCTTT.